This TCR beta chain originates from a study of OX40 agonist ivuxolimab in advanced cancers. Study at large: The study gave patients intravenous ivuxolimab at 0.01 to 10 mg/kg every 2 weeks.

In regard to this clone: What it binds is unknown.

Study observations and caveats: In CD8+ T cells, expanded clones were on average more numerous than in CD4+.

Libraries were prepared by immunoSEQ multiplex PCR; TCRdb keeps only in-frame clonotypes and omits some of them. In the table there are 67,000 or so clones, around 81% of which are singletons. The V end was cut by 4 bases, the J end by 1 base, with 14 bases between. CDR1 SGDLS and CDR2 YYNGEE come from the germline V gene. The CDR3 is made up of 15 amino acids. Autoimmune disease history or systemic immunosuppression excluded patients. Blood draws occurred at baseline, cycle 4 day 1, and cycle 7 day 1. This sequence was found in an adult with an advanced solid tumor such as melanoma, head and neck, liver or kidney cancer. The sample in question was CD4+ or CD8+ T cells sorted from blood, obtained in a trial of the OX40 agonist ivuxolimab. The V call is TRBV9, the J call TRBJ2-5; D is uncertain. The CDR3 is CASSPRSSGQETQYF. The CDR3 DNA follows: TGTGCCAGCAGCCCTCGGTCCTCCGGCCAAGAGACCCAGTACTTC.